This T cell receptor (beta chain) was observed in a study of T cell changes during pregnancy in multiple sclerosis. TCRdb keeps only in-frame clones here, not all; method: immunoSEQ multiplex PCR. The table has roughly 38,000 clones, more than 75% seen once. With 1 base removed from V and 1 base from J, the gap between germline ends came to 16 bases. Germline lookup yields CDR1 MNHNS and CDR2 SASEGT. The CDR3 extends over 17 amino acids. The gene calls are TRBV6-1 and TRBJ2-5, with D tentatively TRBD2 (5 bases). The source of this sequence is a female donor in good health, enrolled as a control in a pregnancy study. Material: peripheral blood, obtained in the third trimester of pregnancy. CDR3 bases: TGTGCCAGCAGTGAAGAAATGAGGCGGGCACGCCAAGAGACCCAGTACTTC. Translation gives CASSEEMRRARQETQYF.